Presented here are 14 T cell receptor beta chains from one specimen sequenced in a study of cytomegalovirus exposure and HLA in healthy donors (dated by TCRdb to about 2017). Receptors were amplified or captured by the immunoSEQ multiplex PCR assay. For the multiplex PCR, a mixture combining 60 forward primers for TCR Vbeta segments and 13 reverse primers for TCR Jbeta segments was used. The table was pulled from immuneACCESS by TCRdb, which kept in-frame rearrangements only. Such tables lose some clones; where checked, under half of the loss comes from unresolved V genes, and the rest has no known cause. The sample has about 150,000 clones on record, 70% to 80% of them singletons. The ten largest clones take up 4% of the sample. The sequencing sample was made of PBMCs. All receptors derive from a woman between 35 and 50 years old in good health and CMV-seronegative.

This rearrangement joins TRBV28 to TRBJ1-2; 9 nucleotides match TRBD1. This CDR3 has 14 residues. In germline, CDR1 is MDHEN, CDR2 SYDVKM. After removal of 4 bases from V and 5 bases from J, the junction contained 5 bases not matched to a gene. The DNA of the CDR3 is TGTGCCAGCAGTTCGGTCGGGACAGGGTATGGCTACACCTTC. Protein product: CASSSVGTGYGYTF.

DNA of the CDR3: TGTGCCAGCTGTCGGGCAGGGGGATATGAAAAACTGTTTTTT. Translated, it gives CASCRAGGYEKLFF. The rearrangement uses TRBV2 and TRBJ1-4; the match to TRBD1 covers 7 bases. V lost 8 bases and J lost 6; bases outside the gene matches: 9. Germline CDR1 and CDR2: SNHLY and FYNNEI. The CDR3 is 14 residues long.

The CDR3 sequence: CASSLSQGAGTEAFF. The CDR3 region has the DNA TGTGCCAGCAGCTTATCTCAGGGGGCGGGAACTGAAGCTTTCTTT. The chain joins TRBV7-2 to TRBJ1-1; 8 nucleotides match TRBD1. V was clipped by 2 bases and J by 5 bases; unmatched bases: 7. The germline CDR1 and CDR2 sequences are SGHTA and FQGNSA. The CDR3 covers 15 residues. The full variable domain, with the rest looked up from reference TRBV7-2 and TRBJ1-1, is GAGVSQSPSNKVTEKGKDVELRCDPISGHTALYWYRQSLGQGLEFLIYFQGNSAPDKSGLPSDRFSAERTGGSVSTLTIQRTQQEDSAVYLCASSLSQGAGTEAFFGQGTRLTVV.

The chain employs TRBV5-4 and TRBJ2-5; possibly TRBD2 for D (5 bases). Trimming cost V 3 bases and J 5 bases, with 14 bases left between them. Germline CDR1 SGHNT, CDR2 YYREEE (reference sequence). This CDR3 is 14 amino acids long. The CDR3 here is CASSSWAAEETQYF. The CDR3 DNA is TGTGCCAGCAGCTCCTGGGCAGCGGAGGAGACCCAGTACTTC.

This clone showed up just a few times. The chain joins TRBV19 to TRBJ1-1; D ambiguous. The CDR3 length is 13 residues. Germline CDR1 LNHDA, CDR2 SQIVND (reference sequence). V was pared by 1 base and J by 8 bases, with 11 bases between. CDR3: CASSIVVEEEAFF. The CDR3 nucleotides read TGTGCCAGTAGTATAGTTGTCGAGGAGGAAGCTTTCTTT.

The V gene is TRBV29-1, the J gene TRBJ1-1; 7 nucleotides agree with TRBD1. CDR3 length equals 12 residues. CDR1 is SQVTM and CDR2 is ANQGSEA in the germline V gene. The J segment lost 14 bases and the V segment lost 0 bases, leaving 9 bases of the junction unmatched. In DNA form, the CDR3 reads TGCAGCGTTGAAGATCGGGAGACAGGGTTGTTCTTT. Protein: CSVEDRETGLFF.

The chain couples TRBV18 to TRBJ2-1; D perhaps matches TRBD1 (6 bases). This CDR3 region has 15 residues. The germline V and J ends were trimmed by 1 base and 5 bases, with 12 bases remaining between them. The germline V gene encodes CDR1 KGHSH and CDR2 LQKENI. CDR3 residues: CASSPQGVGDNEQFF. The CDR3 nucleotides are TGTGCCAGCTCACCACAGGGGGTAGGAGACAATGAGCAGTTCTTC.

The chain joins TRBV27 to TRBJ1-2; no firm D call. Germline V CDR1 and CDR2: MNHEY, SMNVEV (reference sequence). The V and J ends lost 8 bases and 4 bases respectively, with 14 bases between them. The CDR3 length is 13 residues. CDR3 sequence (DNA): TGTGCCAGCTTACTGGCACAGCTCTATGGCTACACCTTC. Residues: CASLLAQLYGYTF.

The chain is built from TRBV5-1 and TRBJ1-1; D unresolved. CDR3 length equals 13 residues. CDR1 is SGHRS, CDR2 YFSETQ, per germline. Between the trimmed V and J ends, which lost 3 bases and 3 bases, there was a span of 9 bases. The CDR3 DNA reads TGCGCCAGCAGCTATACTCTCGACACTGAAGCTTTCTTT. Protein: CASSYTLDTEAFF.

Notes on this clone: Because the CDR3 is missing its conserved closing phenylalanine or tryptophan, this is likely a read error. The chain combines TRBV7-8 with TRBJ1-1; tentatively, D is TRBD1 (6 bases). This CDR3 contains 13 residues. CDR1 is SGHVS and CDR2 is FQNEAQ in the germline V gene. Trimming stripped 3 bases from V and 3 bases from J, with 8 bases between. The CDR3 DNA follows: TGTGCCAGCAGCTTCAACAGGGACACTGAAGCTTTCGTT. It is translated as CASSFNRDTEAFV.

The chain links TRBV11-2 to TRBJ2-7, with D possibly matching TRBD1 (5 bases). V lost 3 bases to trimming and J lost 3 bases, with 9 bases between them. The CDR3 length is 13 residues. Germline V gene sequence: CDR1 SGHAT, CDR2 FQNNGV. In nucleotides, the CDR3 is TGTGCCAGCAGCTTTCAGGGCGGCTACGAGCAGTACTTC. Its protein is CASSFQGGYEQYF.

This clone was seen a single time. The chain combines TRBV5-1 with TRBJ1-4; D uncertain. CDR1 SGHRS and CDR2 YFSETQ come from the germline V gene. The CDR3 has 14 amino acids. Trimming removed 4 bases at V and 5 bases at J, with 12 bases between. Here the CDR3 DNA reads TGCGCCAGCAGCCCTCGAGCTATAAATGAAAAACTGTTTTTT. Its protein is CASSPRAINEKLFF. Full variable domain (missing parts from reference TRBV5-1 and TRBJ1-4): KAGVTQTPRYLIKTRGQQVTLSCSPISGHRSVSWYQQTPGQGLQFLFEYFSETQRNKGNFPGRFSGRQFSNSRSEMNVSTLELGDSALYLCASSPRAINEKLFFGSGTQLSVL.

CDR3 coding DNA: TGTGCCAGCAAACCCGGGACATATGAAAAACTGTTTTTT. Translated: CASKPGTYEKLFF. This chain links TRBV27 with TRBJ1-4; a weak D match, TRBD1 (6 bases). V was pared by 7 bases and J by 6 bases, with 12 bases between. Germline V gene sequence: CDR1 MNHEY, CDR2 SMNVEV (reference sequence). The CDR3 is made up of 13 amino acids.

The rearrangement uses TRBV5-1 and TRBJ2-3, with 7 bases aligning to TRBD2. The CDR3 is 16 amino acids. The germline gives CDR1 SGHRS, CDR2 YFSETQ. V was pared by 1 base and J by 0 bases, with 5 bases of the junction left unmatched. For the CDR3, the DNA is TGCGCCAGCAGCTTGATCAGCGGGGATAGCACAGATACGCAGTATTTT. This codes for CASSLISGDSTDTQYF.